This is a list of T cell receptor beta chains from one sample in a study of Ad26.COV2.S vaccination and SARS-CoV-2 variants. The protocol was immunoSEQ multiplex PCR, while the TCRdb copy is restricted to in-frame clones and leaves out a portion. The sample shows about 400,000 clones, about 88% of them seen only once. The sequences come from peripheral blood, collected in a trial of Ad26.COV2.S vaccine versus placebo. The source is a person aged 18-65 years who received the Ad26.COV2.S COVID-19 vaccine or a placebo. CDR3s leave out the opening cysteine and the closing phenylalanine or tryptophan.

v_gene: TRBV28
j_gene: TRBJ2-1
CDR3aa: ASSPGLAYNEQF

v_gene: TRBV4-2
j_gene: TRBJ1-2
CDR3aa: ASSQSEGQIYGYT

v_gene: TRBV5-1
j_gene: TRBJ2-1
CDR3aa: ASSIHAGYEQF

v_gene: TRBV3-1/TRBV3-2
j_gene: TRBJ2-1
CDR3aa: ASSQEGVVGYNEQF

v_gene: TRBV6-4
j_gene: TRBJ2-1
CDR3aa: ASSILRRDPYNEQF

v_gene: TRBV19
j_gene: TRBJ2-3
CDR3aa: ASSIVGGSTDTQY

v_gene: TRBV7-2
j_gene: TRBJ2-7
CDR3aa: ASSLDRAEFYEQY

v_gene: TRBV11-2
j_gene: TRBJ2-7
CDR3aa: ASSPRDRVYEQY

v_gene: TRBV3-1/TRBV3-2
j_gene: TRBJ2-1
CDR3aa: ASSQDGSGGPMGNEQF

v_gene: TRBV5-1
j_gene: TRBJ1-4
CDR3aa: ASSLGQVQNEKLF

v_gene: TRBV14
j_gene: TRBJ1-4
CDR3aa: ASSHTGQGIEKLF

v_gene: TRBV4-1
j_gene: TRBJ1-4
CDR3aa: ASSQGQGENEKLF

v_gene: TRBV5-4
j_gene: TRBJ2-5
CDR3aa: ASSSRQGEETQY

v_gene: TRBV30
j_gene: TRBJ2-7
CDR3aa: AWSREGEQY

v_gene: TRBV5-1
j_gene: TRBJ1-2
CDR3aa: ASSLGPLYT

v_gene: TRBV4-1
j_gene: TRBJ2-7
CDR3aa: ASSQEGVFSYEQY

v_gene: TRBV5-1
j_gene: TRBJ1-1
CDR3aa: ASSHGGNTEAF

v_gene: TRBV4-2
j_gene: TRBJ2-3
CDR3aa: ASSQELAGGSDTQY

v_gene: TRBV6-2/TRBV6-3
j_gene: TRBJ2-1
CDR3aa: ASSQGQGAGWSEEQF

v_gene: TRBV28
j_gene: TRBJ2-7
CDR3aa: ASSLSFHPGTSYEQY

v_gene: TRBV12-3/TRBV12-4
j_gene: TRBJ2-3
CDR3aa: ASSWQGVDTQY

v_gene: TRBV19
j_gene: TRBJ1-5
CDR3aa: ASSISGQGLQPQH

v_gene: TRBV2
j_gene: TRBJ2-3
CDR3aa: ASSETTSSDTQY

v_gene: TRBV10-3
j_gene: TRBJ2-1
CDR3aa: AISESRGTEQF

v_gene: TRBV28
j_gene: TRBJ2-7
CDR3aa: ALRGVL

v_gene: TRBV9
j_gene: TRBJ2-1
CDR3aa: ASSPSLGGGEQF

v_gene: TRBV7-2
j_gene: TRBJ2-5
CDR3aa: ASSPRGLIGGGKTQY

v_gene: TRBV9
j_gene: TRBJ2-5
CDR3aa: ASSVGLAGVETQY

v_gene: TRBV5-6
j_gene: TRBJ1-4
CDR3aa: ASSLLVQGAANEKLF

v_gene: TRBV10-3
j_gene: TRBJ2-2
CDR3aa: ATTTGGRNTGELF

v_gene: TRBV19
j_gene: TRBJ2-7
CDR3aa: ASMGDSYEQY

v_gene: TRBV28
j_gene: TRBJ1-2
CDR3aa: ASSPLTGGTDYGYT

v_gene: TRBV6-4
j_gene: TRBJ2-1
CDR3aa: ASSAWGGSSAEQF

v_gene: TRBV29-1
j_gene: TRBJ2-1
CDR3aa: SVRQTNEQF

v_gene: TRBV7-8
j_gene: TRBJ2-1
CDR3aa: ASSPGGGRTDEQF

v_gene: TRBV10-3
j_gene: TRBJ2-3
CDR3aa: AIRTASTDTQY

v_gene: TRBV7-3
j_gene: TRBJ1-1
CDR3aa: ASSLSGMGNTEAF

v_gene: TRBV19
j_gene: TRBJ2-7
CDR3aa: ASSHRHSGNYEQY

v_gene: TRBV5-6
j_gene: TRBJ2-7
CDR3aa: ASNPGLLSYEQY

v_gene: TRBV5-5
j_gene: TRBJ2-3
CDR3aa: ASTRAGDFRFTDTQY

v_gene: TRBV7-3
j_gene: TRBJ2-3
CDR3aa: ASSTGFTDTQY

v_gene: TRBV19
j_gene: TRBJ1-1
CDR3aa: ASSIEVDTEAF

v_gene: TRBV5-4
j_gene: TRBJ2-6
CDR3aa: ASSGTGALSGANVLT

v_gene: TRBV2
j_gene: TRBJ2-1
CDR3aa: ASRPTGSSYNEQF

v_gene: TRBV7-6
j_gene: TRBJ2-5
CDR3aa: ASSSSGWETQY

v_gene: TRBV28
j_gene: TRBJ1-4
CDR3aa: ASSLWGAGGNEKLF

v_gene: TRBV27
j_gene: TRBJ2-3
CDR3aa: ASSLGPGTSTDTQY

v_gene: TRBV2
j_gene: TRBJ1-1
CDR3aa: ASSEAGGYTEAF

v_gene: TRBV7-2
j_gene: TRBJ1-2
CDR3aa: ASSLYNGQTYGYT

v_gene: TRBV12-5
j_gene: TRBJ2-3
CDR3aa: ASGLGQAQNTQY

v_gene: TRBV19
j_gene: TRBJ1-1
CDR3aa: ASSALGSAEAF

v_gene: TRBV7-3
j_gene: TRBJ2-1
CDR3aa: ASSLTGRVGNEQF

v_gene: TRBV6-5
j_gene: TRBJ1-6
CDR3aa: ASVQGASPLH

v_gene: TRBV2
j_gene: TRBJ2-1
CDR3aa: ASRATSGMFFSEQF

v_gene: TRBV28
j_gene: TRBJ2-4
CDR3aa: ASIDRDRARLAKNIQY

v_gene: TRBV6-5
j_gene: TRBJ2-7
CDR3aa: ASSGTLPYEQY

v_gene: TRBV6-5
j_gene: TRBJ1-6
CDR3aa: ASTDRGFSPLH

v_gene: TRBV18
j_gene: TRBJ1-1
CDR3aa: ASSPKRTDEAF

v_gene: TRBV11-3
j_gene: TRBJ2-3
CDR3aa: ASSLDGSSGTQY